This T cell receptor (beta chain) was profiled in a study of cytomegalovirus exposure and HLA in healthy donors. Study-level results: Follow-up analysis found HLA locus-dependent TCR association rates, highest for DRB1 and lowest for HLA-C. Judged likely to be a sequencing artifact was a cluster of highly shared sequence variants. Overall, around 160 TCR beta chains were annotated as cytomegalovirus-associated. Most TCR beta V segments were productive about 90% or about 30% of the time in an earlier analysis.

Germline V lookup: CDR1 MDHEN, CDR2 SYDVKM. The V gene lost 5 bases and the J gene lost 1 base, with 8 bases spanning the gap. The CDR3 runs 14 residues. A note on this clone: The antigen remains unidentified.

The PCR employed 60 Vbeta primers together with 13 Jbeta primers. Assay: immunoSEQ multiplex PCR; the TCRdb copy retains only in-frame clones and omits some. The table has 150,000 to 200,000 clones, approximately 75% seen once. The receptor was isolated from a woman aged 18-29 years in good health and CMV-seronegative. The chain combines TRBV28 with TRBJ2-2, with D possibly TRBD2 on 5 matching bases. What was sequenced was PBMCs. The CDR3 is CASSLGLNTGELFF. The CDR3 nucleotides read TGTGCCAGCAGTCTTGGACTGAACACCGGGGAGCTGTTTTTT.